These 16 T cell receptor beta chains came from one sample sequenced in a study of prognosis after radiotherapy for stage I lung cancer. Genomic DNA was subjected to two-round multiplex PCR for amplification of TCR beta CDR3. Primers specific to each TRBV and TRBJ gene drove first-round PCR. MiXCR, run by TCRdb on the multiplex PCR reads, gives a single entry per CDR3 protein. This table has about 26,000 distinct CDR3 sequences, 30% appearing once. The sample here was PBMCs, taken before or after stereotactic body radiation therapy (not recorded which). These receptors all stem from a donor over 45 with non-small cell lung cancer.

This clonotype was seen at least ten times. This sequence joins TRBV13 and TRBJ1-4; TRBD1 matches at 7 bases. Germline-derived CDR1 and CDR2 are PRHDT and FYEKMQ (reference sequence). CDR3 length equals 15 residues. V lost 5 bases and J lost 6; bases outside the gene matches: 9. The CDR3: CASSIKLGQHEKLFF. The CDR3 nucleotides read TGTGCCAGCAGCATAAAGTTGGGACAGCATGAAAAACTGTTTTTT.

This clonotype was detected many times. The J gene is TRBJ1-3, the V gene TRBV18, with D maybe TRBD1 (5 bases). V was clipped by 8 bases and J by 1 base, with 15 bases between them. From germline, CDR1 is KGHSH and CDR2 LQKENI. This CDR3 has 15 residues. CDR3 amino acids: CASTTLTGSGNTIYF. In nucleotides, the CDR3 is TGTGCCAGCACCACTCTCACAGGTTCTGGAAACACCATATATTTT.

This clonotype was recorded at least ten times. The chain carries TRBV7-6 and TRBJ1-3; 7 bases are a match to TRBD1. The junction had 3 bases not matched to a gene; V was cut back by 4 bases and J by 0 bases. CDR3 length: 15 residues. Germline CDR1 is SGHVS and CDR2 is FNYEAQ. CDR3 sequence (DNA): TGTGCCAGCAGCTCCCGACAGGGCTCTGGAAACACCATATATTTT. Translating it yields CASSSRQGSGNTIYF. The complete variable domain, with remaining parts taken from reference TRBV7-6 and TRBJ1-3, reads GAGVSQSPRYKVTKRGQDVALRCDPISGHVSLYWYRQALGQGPEFLTYFNYEAQQDKSGLPNDRFSAERPEGSISTLTIQRTEQRDSAMYRCASSSRQGSGNTIYFGEGSWLTVV.

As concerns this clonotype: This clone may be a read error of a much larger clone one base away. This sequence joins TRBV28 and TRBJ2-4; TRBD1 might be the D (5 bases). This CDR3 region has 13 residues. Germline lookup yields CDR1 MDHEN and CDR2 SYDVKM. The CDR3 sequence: CVSSPDNKNIQYF. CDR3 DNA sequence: TGTGTCAGCAGTCCGGACAATAAAAACATTCAGTACTTC.

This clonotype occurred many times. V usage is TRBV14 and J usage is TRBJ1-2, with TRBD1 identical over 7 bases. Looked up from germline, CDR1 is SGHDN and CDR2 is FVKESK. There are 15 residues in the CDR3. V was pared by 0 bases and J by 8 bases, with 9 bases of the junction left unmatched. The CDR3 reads CASSQEILKGQGYTF. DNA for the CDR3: TGTGCCAGCAGCCAAGAAATCCTAAAGGGACAGGGCTACACCTTC.

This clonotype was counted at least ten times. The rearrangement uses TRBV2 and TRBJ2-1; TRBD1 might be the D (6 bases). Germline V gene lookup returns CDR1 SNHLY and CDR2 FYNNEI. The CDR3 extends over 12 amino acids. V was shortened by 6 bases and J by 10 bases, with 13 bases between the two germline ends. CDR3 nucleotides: TGTGCCAGCAGCCCGCGAAGGGGGGAGCAGTTCTTC. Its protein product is CASSPRRGEQFF.

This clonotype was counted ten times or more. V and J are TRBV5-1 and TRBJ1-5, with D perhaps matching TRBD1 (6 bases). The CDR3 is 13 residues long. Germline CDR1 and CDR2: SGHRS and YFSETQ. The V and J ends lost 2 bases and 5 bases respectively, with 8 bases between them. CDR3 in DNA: TGCGCCAGCAGCTTTTCAGGGGATCAGCCCCAGCATTTT. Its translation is CASSFSGDQPQHF.

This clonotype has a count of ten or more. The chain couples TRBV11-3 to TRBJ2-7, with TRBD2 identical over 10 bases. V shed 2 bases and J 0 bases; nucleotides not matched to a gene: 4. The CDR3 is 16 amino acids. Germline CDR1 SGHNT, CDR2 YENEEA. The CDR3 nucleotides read TGTGCCAGCAGCTTATCTAGCGGGAGCCCCTCCTACGAGCAGTACTTC. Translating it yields CASSLSSGSPSYEQYF.

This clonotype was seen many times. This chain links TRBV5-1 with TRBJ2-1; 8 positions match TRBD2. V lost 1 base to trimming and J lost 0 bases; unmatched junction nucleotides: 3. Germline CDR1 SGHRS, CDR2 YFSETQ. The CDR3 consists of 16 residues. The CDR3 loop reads CASSLTSGRSYNEQFF. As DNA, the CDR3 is TGCGCCAGCAGCTTGACTAGCGGACGCTCCTACAATGAGCAGTTCTTC.

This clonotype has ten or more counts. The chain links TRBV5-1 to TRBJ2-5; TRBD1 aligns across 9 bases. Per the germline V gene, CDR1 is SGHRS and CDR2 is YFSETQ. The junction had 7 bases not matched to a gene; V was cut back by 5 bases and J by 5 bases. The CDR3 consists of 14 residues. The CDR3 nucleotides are TGCGCCAGCAGGTCGGGACAGGGAGGGGAGACCCAGTACTTC. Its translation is CASRSGQGGETQYF.

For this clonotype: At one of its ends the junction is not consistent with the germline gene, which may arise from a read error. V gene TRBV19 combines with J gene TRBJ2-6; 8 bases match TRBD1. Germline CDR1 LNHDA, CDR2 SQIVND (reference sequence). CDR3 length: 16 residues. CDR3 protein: CAGSPSQGAGANVLTF. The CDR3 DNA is TGTGCAGGTAGTCCCAGCCAGGGGGCTGGGGCAAACGTCCTGACTTTC.

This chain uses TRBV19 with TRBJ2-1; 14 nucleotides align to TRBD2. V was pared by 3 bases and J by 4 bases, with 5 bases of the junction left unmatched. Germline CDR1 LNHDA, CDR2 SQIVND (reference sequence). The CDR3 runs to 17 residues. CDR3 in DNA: TGTGCCAGTAGTATGGGGACTAGCGGGAGTGCATACAATGAGCAGTTCTTC. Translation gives CASSMGTSGSAYNEQFF.

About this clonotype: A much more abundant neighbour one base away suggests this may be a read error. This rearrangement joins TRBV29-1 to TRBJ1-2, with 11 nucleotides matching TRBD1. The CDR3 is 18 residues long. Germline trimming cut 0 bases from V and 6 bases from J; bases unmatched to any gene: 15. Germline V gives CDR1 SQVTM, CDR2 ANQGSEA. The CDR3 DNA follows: TGCAGCGTTGAAGATCCCATGGACCGGGACAGGGGGATCGATGGCTACACCTTC. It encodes CSVEDPMDRDRGIDGYTF. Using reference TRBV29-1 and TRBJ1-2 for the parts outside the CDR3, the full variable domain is SAVISQKPSRDICQRGTSLTIQCQVDSQVTMMFWYRQQPGQSLTLIATANQGSEATYESGFVIDKFPISRPNLTFSTLTVSNMSPEDSSIYLCSVEDPMDRDRGIDGYTFGSGTRLTVV.

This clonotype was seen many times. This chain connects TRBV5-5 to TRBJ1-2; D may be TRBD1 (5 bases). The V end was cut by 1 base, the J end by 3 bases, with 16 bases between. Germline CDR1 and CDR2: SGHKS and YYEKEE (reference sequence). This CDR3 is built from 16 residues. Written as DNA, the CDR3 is TGTGCCAGCAGCTTGCTAGCAGGGTTCTCGGACTATGGCTACACCTTC. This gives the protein CASSLLAGFSDYGYTF.

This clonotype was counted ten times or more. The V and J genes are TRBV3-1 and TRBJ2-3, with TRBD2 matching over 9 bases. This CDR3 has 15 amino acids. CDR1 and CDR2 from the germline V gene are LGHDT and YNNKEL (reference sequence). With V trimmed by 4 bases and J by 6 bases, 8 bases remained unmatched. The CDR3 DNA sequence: TGTGCCAGCAGCCGTCTAGCGGGGCGTCGGGATACGCAGTATTTT. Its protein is CASSRLAGRRDTQYF.

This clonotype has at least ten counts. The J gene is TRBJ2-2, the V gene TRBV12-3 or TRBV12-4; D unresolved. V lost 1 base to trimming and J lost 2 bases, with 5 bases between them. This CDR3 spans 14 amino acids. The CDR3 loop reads CASSLGANTGELFF. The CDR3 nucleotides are TGTGCCAGCAGTTTAGGCGCAAACACCGGGGAGCTGTTTTTT.